This TCR beta chain was documented in a study of blood T cell repertoires in COVID-19. Study details: Donors in the United States, Italy and Spain gave samples during acute or convalescent COVID-19. The analysed material was cDNA or gDNA that came from T cells, B-cell-depleted T cells, or PBMCs.

Original data processing: Nucleated cell counts were estimated from reference gene primer amplification. The data were produced by immunoSEQ multiplex PCR, yet TCRdb's version contains in-frame clones alone and is incomplete. V and J calls and clone size are given by that table; D and trimming were obtained from the DNA. The repertoire holds fewer than 80,000 clones, with about 93% as singletons. With 11 bases clipped from V and 5 bases from J, the junction kept 9 bases outside the gene matches. CDR3 length equals 13 residues. Looked up from germline, CDR1 is MNHGY and CDR2 is SAAAGT. The receptor comes from a human donor in a cohort sampled during active COVID-19. The material sequenced was peripheral blood. The rearrangement uses TRBV6-8 and TRBJ2-5; 9 positions match TRBD2. The DNA for the CDR3 is TGTGCCTCGAGGCGGGGGGGCTTGGAGACCCAGTACTTC. This sequence encodes CASRRGGLETQYF.